The 5 T cell receptor beta chains reported below all come from one sample, sequenced in a study of T-cell reconstitution after alpha-beta-depleted transplantation in children (dated by TCRdb to the mid-2010s). Read against the paper, the sample's treatment or condition label means: allogeneic hematopoietic cell transplantation with graft depleted of TCRalphabeta T cells and CD19 B cells. To prepare the library, PCR was applied. The sequencer was an Illumina HiSeq 2500. TCR libraries were prepared with molecular barcoding, using unique molecular identifiers to normalize TCRbeta repertoire quantification. TCRdb itself trimmed the public reads at Q25 with fastp, ran MiXCR and retained productive beta chains. Duplicate CDR3 protein sequences are folded into a single record with the most common DNA and genes. This sample holds roughly 340,000 distinct CDR3 sequences; 15% to 20% were observed only once. Together, the top ten hold roughly 41% of the sample.

Sequencing was performed on PBMCs, mostly from graft donor cells, taken 360 days after TCRalphabeta/CD19-depleted stem cell transplant. The receptors shown here come from a male patient between 2 and 9 years old who had a stem cell transplant for acute lymphoblastic leukemia, so the T cells may come from the graft donor.

As to this clonotype: A read error is possible here, since a much larger clone lies one base away. V and J are TRBV29-1 and TRBJ2-7; possible D gene TRBD1, 5 bases. The CDR3 sequence is 13 residues long. CDR1 is SQVTM and CDR2 is ANQGSEA in the germline V gene. Here the CDR3 reads CSVALADSYKQYF. CDR3 nucleotide sequence: TGCAGCGTTGCGTTAGCTGACAGCTACAAGCAGTACTTC.

This clonotype was recorded only once. Relative to the germline gene, one junction end is altered; a read error may explain this. The chain carries TRBV9 and TRBJ2-7; tentative D call: TRBD2 (6 bases). The CDR3 has 15 amino acids. Germline loops: CDR1 SGDLS, CDR2 YYNGEE. CDR3 amino acids: CASSVESWGEYEHYF. The CDR3 nucleotides are TGTGCCAGCAGCGTAGAGTCGTGGGGGGAGTACGAGCACTACTTC.

This clonotype appeared a few times. The V gene is TRBV12-3 or TRBV12-4, the J gene TRBJ2-7; 8 bases agree with TRBD2. V was pared by 3 bases and J by 0 bases, with 7 bases of the junction left unmatched. The CDR3 runs to 16 residues. This CDR3 is CASSFAGGESSYEQYF. The CDR3 DNA follows: TGTGCCAGCAGTTTTGCGGGGGGCGAAAGCTCCTACGAGCAGTACTTC.

V and J are TRBV9 and TRBJ2-1, with TRBD2 identical over 8 bases. CDR3 length: 14 residues. Trimming at V came to 0 bases and at J to 7 bases, leaving 3 bases not matched to a gene. Germline V lookup: CDR1 SGDLS, CDR2 YYNGEE. This chain's CDR3 is CASSVGPSGNEQFF. CDR3 nucleotide sequence: TGTGCCAGCAGCGTAGGACCTAGCGGGAATGAGCAGTTCTTC.

This clonotype was observed a few times. The rearrangement joins TRBV28 to TRBJ1-1; D is uncertain. Trimming removed 5 bases at V and 1 base at J, with 11 bases between. This CDR3 has 14 residues. In germline, CDR1 is MDHEN, CDR2 SYDVKM. The CDR3 region is CASSPNRQNTEAFF. CDR3 nucleotides: TGTGCCAGCAGTCCAAATCGACAGAACACTGAAGCTTTCTTT.